This T cell receptor (beta chain) was captured in a study of cytomegalovirus exposure and HLA in healthy donors. The protocol was immunoSEQ multiplex PCR, while the TCRdb copy is restricted to in-frame clones and leaves out a portion. The data contain around 300,000 clones, approximately 86% of them singletons. The CDR3 length is 17 residues. Germline CDR1 SGHTA, CDR2 FQGNSA. The V end was cut by 1 base, the J end by 4 bases, with 19 bases between. J is TRBJ1-2 and V is TRBV7-2; D uncertain. What was sequenced was PBMCs. The source of this sequence is a woman aged 18 to 35 in good health and CMV-seronegative. CDR3 protein: CASSLDALSGSTYGYTF. CDR3 bases: TGTGCCAGCAGCTTAGACGCCCTCTCGGGGTCAACCTATGGCTACACCTTC.